This TCR beta chain derives from a study of cytomegalovirus exposure and HLA in healthy donors (dated by TCRdb to 2015 to 2018). With respect to the entire study: According to an earlier analysis of a few hundred of the donors, about 180 million T cells yielded 100 million or so unique TCR beta sequences and approximately 280 Gb of sequence data. The later analysis used no new phenotypic data to find candidate immune exposures, relying instead on TCR beta sequences and their occurrence across donors. The genetic ancestry cluster associated with self-reported Caucasian donors included 65% to 90% of the 300 to 450 genotyped donors. The number of typed donors differed by locus: about 620-640 for A, B, C, DRB1 and DQB1; 522 for DQA1; approximately 600 for DPA1; and about 450 for DPB1. Donor age, sex, ethnicity and CMV serostatus were compiled together with the repertoire data. An early release covering 500 to 750 HLA-typed donors comprised about 320 gigabases of sequencing data and approximately 85 million unique TCR sequences. Because of strong linkage in the cohort, four to six DR-DQ haplotypes were treated as single units for association and clustering. The T cell repertoires of roughly 660 subjects were profiled by immunosequencing and related to cytomegalovirus serostatus. Both class I and class II loci were covered by HLA typing, at four-digit resolution. The study aimed to test whether signatures of past pathogen exposure could be identified by cataloging public T cell receptors. In a later analysis, previously published TCR beta repertoires from several hundred donors were re-analyzed and high-resolution HLA genotyping was added so that TCR occurrence patterns could be studied. Besides the first cohort of more than 650 subjects, a separate validation cohort made up of roughly 120 different subjects was used. Every repertoire in the discovery cohort had been generated on one and the same sequencing platform. A later genetic analysis took genome-wide SNP genotypes for about 55% of the 666 donors and used that subset as a discovery cohort. High-throughput TCR immunosequencing, statistical association of individual TCRs with disease status, and machine learning were combined to predict cytomegalovirus infection status. On average, roughly 250,000 unique TCR beta nucleotide sequences were sequenced per donor among several hundred genotyped donors of the cohort, with 15% to 20% of those sequences being non-productive. To decide whether each TCR beta V gene segment behaved as functional or pseudogenic, an earlier analysis of some 580 of the donors relied on high-throughput TCR beta sequencing. General study outcomes and caveats: Broadly in line with IMGT annotations, most TCR beta V segments showed up in productive rearrangements about 87% or about 30% of the time in an earlier analysis of approximately 600 of the donors. Some IMGT-functional V segments, including TRBV6-2 and TRBV6-3, could not be distinguished by the 87-base-pair reads and were therefore excluded. According to a later analysis, most CMV-associated TCR beta chains appeared to be HLA-restricted, and the HLA associations seemed to be driven largely by CMV exposure. According to a later analysis, TCR association rates differed among HLA loci, with DRB1 alleles showing the most associated TCRs and HLA-C alleles showing the fewest. Roughly uniform sequencing depth across donors was assumed in presence/absence analyses, although this assumption may not hold. The only immune exposure information available for the cohort was CMV serostatus. When HLA alleles, especially DR and DQ, strongly co-occurred, TCR associations were difficult to assign to individual alleles. A later analysis reported that several top co-occurrence clusters appeared linked to parvovirus B19, influenza, CMV and Epstein-Barr virus. Because HLA typing was unavailable for some donors at each locus, only the typed subset was used in association tests. In a later analysis, HLA-associated TCR beta chains showed more clonal expansion and lower generation probabilities than non-associated chains that were equally common. A further reported finding was that TCR beta sequences accurately predicted the HLA-A and HLA-B alleles for most subjects in the first cohort. Correlated functional status among segregating V segments might reflect linkage disequilibrium, but an unknown experimental factor could not be ruled out. The earlier analysis of approximately 590 of the donors excluded over 15 rarely observed V segments, including chromosome 9 orphons, because counts were too low. In a later genetic analysis, a missense DCLRE1C variant was associated with V-gene and J-gene trimming of TCR beta chains, and the association was replicated in an independent cohort. It was suggested by the authors that the approach could potentially be generalized to other disease states and immunological phenotypes. Compared with the roughly 710-donor mean, donors in an Asian-associated ancestry cluster had fewer N-insertions in productive TCRs, according to a later genetic analysis. In the study, approximately 150 TCR beta chains were listed as associated with cytomegalovirus. In vitro tests confirmed that a few of the cytomegalovirus-associated TCR beta chains recognize cytomegalovirus antigens. Cytomegalovirus status was reported to be diagnosed by the classifier with high specificity and sensitivity in both the original and validation cohorts. In a later analysis, around 15,000 TCR beta sequences were associated with specific HLA alleles at a false discovery rate of 0.05. Across donors, most TCR sequences were observed very rarely, whereas some public TCRs were present in many individuals. In this cohort, only TCR beta chains were sequenced, and detectable features were limited by the absence of alpha or paired-chain data. A cluster of highly shared sequence variants was judged likely to represent a technical artifact of the sequencing pipeline.

The cohort consisted of 650 to 700 healthy bone marrow donors. All cohort members were sampled while nominally healthy, although unrecorded immune exposures were likely present. The donor tested CMV seropositive and was one of the 289 seropositive cohort members. A peripheral blood sample was collected from each donor, and TCR beta sequencing was performed on peripheral blood mononuclear cells. Genomic DNA extraction from the blood cell samples was performed with the Qiagen DNeasy Blood Extraction Kit. Concerning this clone itself: Its target antigen remains unknown. No base qualities exist here, and no much larger clone lies one base off it.

Library preparation employed the immunoSEQ multiplex PCR assay. For the multiplex PCR, a mixture combining 60 forward primers for TCR Vbeta segments and 13 reverse primers for TCR Jbeta segments was used. The CDR3 region of rearranged TCR beta genes was amplified from genomic DNA by a multiplex PCR assay. On the Illumina HiSeq System, the amplified TCR beta libraries were sequenced as 87-base-pair reads. In the paper's pipeline: A later analysis counted 65 million to 90 million unique TCR beta chains across the 666 repertoires, and some 12 million of these chains were shared by at least two donors. Raw reads were error-corrected and collapsed into unique sequences with a nearest-neighbor algorithm that merged closely related sequences to remove PCR and sequencing errors. CDR3 sequences were aligned to IMGT reference sequences to assign V, D and J gene segments. Each retained sequence needed at least a six-nucleotide match to both a V gene segment and a J gene segment. Rearrangements were called productive when the CDR3 lacked stop codons and stayed in frame with V and J; all others were non-productive. Following IMGT convention, CDR3 was defined as the stretch from the second conserved V-encoded cysteine to the conserved J-encoded phenylalanine. The earlier analysis of roughly 590 of the donors excluded sequences that lacked an unambiguous match to a single V gene segment. An earlier analysis of 587 of the donors classified V segments as functional when productive rearrangements were above 56.7% and as segregating when the standard deviation between donors was above 5%. A statistical classification framework was built for diagnosing cytomegalovirus status from the catalog of TCR beta chain sequences. In a later analysis, TCR nucleotide sequences were compared against IMGT/GENE-DB human TR gene sequences so that V and J genes could be assigned. The TCRdist pipeline was used in a later analysis to assign CDR3 sequences and most-parsimonious VDJ recombination scenarios. In a later analysis, each TCR beta chain was defined by its CDR3 amino acid sequence together with its V-gene family, and reads lacking a unique V-gene family were excluded. As a way to deal with suspected cross-contamination and a sequencing artifact, a later analysis dropped approximately 570 nucleotide sequences that were highly shared and had low generation probability. In a later analysis, a clonal expansion index was calculated for each public chain from normalized within-repertoire ranks of inferred template counts. Generation probabilities in a later analysis came from a VDJ recombination model fitted to out-of-frame rearrangements, and those results were checked against IGoR. A later analysis scored TCR-TCR, TCR-HLA and TCR-CMV co-occurrence with hypergeometric tests, applying a repertoire-size bias correction to TCR pairs. False discovery rates were estimated in a later analysis by permuting HLA or CMV assignments 20 times. In a later analysis, co-occurring TCRs were grouped with DBSCAN, and TCRdist sequence similarity was added when clustering was performed within HLA-allele-positive subsets. Repertoires with fewer than 30,000 or more than 120,000 public chains, plus five repertoires with anomalous nucleotide sharing, were excluded from co-occurrence clustering. Sourced from immuneACCESS, this table was stored by TCRdb with only in-frame sequences that have V and J called. A share of the clones is absent; for the studies checked, an unresolved V gene accounts for under half, and the remainder has no known explanation. V and J calls and clone size are given by that table; D and trimming were obtained from the DNA. Within this sample are about 61,000 clones, with roughly 90% of them counted one time only. The top ten constitute less than 1.6% of the sample.

From cysteine to phenylalanine, the CDR3 is 12 amino acids long. Only CDR3 DNA is held: 36 bases, read in frame from base 1. V was cut back by 4 bases and J by 3 bases, leaving a gap of 8 bases between them. Reading the germline V gene gives CDR1 SGHRS and CDR2 YFSETQ. The V gene is TRBV5-1 and the J gene is TRBJ2-7, with the D segment identity uncertain. The sequencing sample was made of PBMCs. The receptor was derived from a young man in good health and CMV-seropositive. The CDR3 sequence is CASSPRLYEQYF. The nucleotide sequence reads TGCGCCAGCAGCCCACGACTCTACGAGCAGTACTTC.